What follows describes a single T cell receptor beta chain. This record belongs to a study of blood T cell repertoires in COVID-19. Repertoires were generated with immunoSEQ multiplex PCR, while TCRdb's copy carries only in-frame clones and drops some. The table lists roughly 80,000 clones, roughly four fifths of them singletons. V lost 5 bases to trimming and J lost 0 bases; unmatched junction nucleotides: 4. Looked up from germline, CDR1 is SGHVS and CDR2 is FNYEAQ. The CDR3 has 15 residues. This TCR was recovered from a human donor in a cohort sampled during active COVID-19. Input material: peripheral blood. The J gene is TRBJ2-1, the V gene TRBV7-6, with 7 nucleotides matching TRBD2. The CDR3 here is CASSPRTSSYNEQFF. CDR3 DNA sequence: TGTGCCAGCAGCCCGAGGACTAGCTCCTACAATGAGCAGTTCTTC.